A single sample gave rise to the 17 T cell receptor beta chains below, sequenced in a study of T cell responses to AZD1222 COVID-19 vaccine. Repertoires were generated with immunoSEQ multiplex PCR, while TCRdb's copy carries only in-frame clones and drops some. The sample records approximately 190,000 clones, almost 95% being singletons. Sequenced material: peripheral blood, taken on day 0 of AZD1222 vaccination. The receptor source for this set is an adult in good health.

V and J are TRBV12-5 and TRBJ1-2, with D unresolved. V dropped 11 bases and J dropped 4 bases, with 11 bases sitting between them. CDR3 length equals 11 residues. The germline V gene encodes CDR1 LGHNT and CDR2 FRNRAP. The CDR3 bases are TGTGCTCGACGAGGACGCTATGGCTACACCTTC. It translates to CARRGRYGYTF.

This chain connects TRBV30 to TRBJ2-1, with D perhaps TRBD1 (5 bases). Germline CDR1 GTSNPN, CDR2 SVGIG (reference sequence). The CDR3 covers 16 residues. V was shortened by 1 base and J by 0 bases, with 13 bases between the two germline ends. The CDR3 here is CAWSGATGNSYNEQFF. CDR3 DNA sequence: TGTGCCTGGAGTGGGGCAACAGGAAACTCCTACAATGAGCAGTTCTTC.

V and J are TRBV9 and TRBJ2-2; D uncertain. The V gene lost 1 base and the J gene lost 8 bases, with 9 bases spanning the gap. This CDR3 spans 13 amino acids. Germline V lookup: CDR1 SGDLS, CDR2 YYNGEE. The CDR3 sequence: CASSVISSGELFF. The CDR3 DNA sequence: TGTGCCAGCAGCGTAATAAGTTCGGGGGAGCTGTTTTTT. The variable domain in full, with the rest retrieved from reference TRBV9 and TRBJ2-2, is DSGVTQTPKHLITATGQRVTLRCSPRSGDLSVYWYQQSLDQGLQFLIQYYNGEERAKGNILERFSAQQFPDLHSELNLSSLELGDSALYFCASSVISSGELFFGEGSRLTVL.

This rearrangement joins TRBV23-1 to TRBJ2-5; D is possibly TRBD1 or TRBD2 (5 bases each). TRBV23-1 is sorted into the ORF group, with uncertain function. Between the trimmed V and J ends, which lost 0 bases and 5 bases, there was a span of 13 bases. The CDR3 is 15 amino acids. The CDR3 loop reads CASSQSRGVGETQYF. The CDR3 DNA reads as TGCGCCAGCAGTCAATCGAGAGGGGTTGGGGAGACCCAGTACTTC.

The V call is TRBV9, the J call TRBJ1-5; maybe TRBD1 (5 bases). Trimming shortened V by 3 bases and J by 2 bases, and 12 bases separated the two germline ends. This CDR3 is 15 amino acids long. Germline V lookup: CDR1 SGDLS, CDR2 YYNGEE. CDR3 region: CASSASGAGNQPQHF. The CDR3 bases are TGTGCCAGCAGCGCCTCTGGGGCCGGCAATCAGCCCCAGCATTTT.

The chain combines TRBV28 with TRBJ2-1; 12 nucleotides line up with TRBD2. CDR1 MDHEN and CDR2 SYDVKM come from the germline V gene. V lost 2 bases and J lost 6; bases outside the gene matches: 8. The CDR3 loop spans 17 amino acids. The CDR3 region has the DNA TGTGCCAGCAGTTTACTATCCGGACTAGCGGGATTCAATGAGCAGTTCTTC. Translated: CASSLLSGLAGFNEQFF.

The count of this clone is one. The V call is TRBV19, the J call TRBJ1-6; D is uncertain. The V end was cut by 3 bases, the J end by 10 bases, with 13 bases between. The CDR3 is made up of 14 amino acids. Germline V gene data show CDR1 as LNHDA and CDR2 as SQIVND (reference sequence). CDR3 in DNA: TGTGCCAGTAGTATGAGGGCGGAAGTATCACCCCTCCACTTT. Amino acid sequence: CASSMRAEVSPLHF.

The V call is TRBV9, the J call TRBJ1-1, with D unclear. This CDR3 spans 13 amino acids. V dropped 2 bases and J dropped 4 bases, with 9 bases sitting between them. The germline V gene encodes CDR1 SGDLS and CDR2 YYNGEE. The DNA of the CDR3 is TGTGCCAGCAGCGTCGGACGGGCCACTGAAGCTTTCTTT. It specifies CASSVGRATEAFF.

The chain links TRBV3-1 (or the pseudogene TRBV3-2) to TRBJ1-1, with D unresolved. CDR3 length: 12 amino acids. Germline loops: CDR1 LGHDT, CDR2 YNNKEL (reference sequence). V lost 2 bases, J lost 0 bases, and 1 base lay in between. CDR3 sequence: CASSQLNTEAFF. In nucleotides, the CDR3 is TGTGCCAGCAGCCAATTGAACACTGAAGCTTTCTTT.

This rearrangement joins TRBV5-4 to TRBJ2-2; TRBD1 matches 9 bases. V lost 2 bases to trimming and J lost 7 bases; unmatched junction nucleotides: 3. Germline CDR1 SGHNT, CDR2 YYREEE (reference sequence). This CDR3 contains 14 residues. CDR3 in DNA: TGTGCCAGCAGCTTATACAGGGGGCTCGGGGAGCTGTTTTTT. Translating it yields CASSLYRGLGELFF.

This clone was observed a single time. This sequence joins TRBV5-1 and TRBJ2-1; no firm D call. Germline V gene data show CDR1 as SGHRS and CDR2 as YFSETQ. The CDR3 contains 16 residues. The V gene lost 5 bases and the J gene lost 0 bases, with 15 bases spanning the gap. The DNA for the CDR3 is TGCGCCAGCAGTGTAACAAGGGCCAGCTCCTACAATGAGCAGTTCTTC. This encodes CASSVTRASSYNEQFF.

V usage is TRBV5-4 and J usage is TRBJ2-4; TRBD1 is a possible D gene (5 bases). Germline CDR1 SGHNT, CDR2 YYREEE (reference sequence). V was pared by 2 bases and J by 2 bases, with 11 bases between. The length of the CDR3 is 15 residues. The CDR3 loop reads CASSFKTEPKNIQYF. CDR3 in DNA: TGTGCCAGCAGCTTCAAGACAGAGCCCAAAAACATTCAGTACTTC.

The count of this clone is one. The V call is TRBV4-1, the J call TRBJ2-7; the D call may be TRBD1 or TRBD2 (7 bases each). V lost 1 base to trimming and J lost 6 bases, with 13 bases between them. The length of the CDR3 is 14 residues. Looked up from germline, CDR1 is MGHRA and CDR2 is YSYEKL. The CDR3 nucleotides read TGCGCCAGCAGCCAAGCCCAGGGGGGGGGCGAGCAGTACTTC. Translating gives CASSQAQGGGEQYF.

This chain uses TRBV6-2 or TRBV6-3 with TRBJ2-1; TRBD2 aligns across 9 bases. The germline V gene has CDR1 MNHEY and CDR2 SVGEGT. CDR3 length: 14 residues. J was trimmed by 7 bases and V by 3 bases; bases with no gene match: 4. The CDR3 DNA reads TGTGCCAGCAGTTATGCGGGAGGGATGAATGAGCAGTTCTTC. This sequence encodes CASSYAGGMNEQFF.

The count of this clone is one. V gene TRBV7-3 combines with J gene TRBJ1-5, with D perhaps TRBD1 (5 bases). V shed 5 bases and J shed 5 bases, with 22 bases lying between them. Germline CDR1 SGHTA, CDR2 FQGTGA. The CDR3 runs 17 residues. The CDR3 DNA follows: TGTGCCAGCAGCCCTATCGGGCCGGGGGTTAGGCATCAGCCCCAGCATTTT. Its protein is CASSPIGPGVRHQPQHF. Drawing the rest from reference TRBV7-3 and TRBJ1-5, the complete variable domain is GAGVSQTPSNKVTEKGKYVELRCDPISGHTALYWYRQSLGQGPEFLIYFQGTGAADDSGLPNDRFFAVRPEGSVSTLKIQRTERGDSAVYLCASSPIGPGVRHQPQHFGDGTRLSIL.

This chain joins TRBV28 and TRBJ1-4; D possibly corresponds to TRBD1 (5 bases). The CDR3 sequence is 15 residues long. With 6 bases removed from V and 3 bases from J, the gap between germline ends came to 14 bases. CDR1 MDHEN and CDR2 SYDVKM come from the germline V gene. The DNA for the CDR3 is TGTGCCAGCAGCCATCCCGGGACCCCTAATGAAAAACTGTTTTTT. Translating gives CASSHPGTPNEKLFF.

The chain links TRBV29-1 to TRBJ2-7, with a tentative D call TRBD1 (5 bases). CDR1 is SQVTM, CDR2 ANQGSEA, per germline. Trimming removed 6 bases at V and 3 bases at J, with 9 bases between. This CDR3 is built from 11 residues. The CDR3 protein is CSVWQGYEQYF. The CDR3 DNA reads TGCAGCGTGTGGCAGGGCTACGAGCAGTACTTC.